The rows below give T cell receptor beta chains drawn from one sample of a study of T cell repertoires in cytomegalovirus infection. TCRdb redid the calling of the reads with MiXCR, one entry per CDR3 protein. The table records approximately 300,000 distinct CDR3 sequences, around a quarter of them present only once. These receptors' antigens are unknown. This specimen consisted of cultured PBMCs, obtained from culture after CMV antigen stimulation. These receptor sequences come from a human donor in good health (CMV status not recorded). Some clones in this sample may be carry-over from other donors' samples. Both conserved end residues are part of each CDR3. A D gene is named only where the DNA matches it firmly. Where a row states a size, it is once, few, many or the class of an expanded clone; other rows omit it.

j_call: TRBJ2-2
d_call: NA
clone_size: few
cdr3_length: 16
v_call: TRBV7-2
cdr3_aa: CASSLIATANTGELFF
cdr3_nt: TGTGCCAGCAGCTTAATCGCGACGGCGAACACCGGGGAGCTGTTTTTT

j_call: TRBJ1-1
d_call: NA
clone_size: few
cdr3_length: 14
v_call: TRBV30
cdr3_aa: CAWSVWGQLPEAFF
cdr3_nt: TGTGCCTGGAGTGTTTGGGGGCAGCTCCCTGAAGCTTTCTTT

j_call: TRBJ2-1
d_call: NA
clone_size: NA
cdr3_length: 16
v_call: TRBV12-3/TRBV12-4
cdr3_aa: CASSSIASDGHNEQFF
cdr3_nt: TGTGCCAGCAGTTCTATTGCATCGGACGGGCACAATGAGCAGTTCTTC

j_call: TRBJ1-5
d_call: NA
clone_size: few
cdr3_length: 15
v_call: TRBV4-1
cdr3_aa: CASSQGRDSNQPQHF
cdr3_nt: TGCGCCAGCAGCCAAGGGAGAGATAGCAATCAGCCCCAGCATTTT

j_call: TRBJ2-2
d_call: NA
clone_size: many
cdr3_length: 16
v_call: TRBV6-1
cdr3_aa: CASSQGYRPDTGELFF
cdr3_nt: TGTGCCAGCAGCCAAGGATACCGGCCCGACACCGGGGAGCTGTTTTTT

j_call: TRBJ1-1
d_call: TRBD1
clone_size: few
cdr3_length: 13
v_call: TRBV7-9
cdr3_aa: CASSNRGQEGAFF
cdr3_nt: TGTGCCAGCAGCAACAGGGGACAGGAGGGAGCTTTCTTT

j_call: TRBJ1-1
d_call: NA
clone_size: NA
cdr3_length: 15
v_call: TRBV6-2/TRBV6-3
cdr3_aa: CASSPGGGYGTEAFF
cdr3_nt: TGTGCCAGCAGCCCCGGGGGGGGATATGGAACTGAAGCTTTCTTT

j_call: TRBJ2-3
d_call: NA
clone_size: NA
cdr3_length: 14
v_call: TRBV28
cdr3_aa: CASSHFEGRYTQYF
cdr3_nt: TGTGCCAGCAGTCACTTCGAGGGGCGATATACGCAGTATTTT

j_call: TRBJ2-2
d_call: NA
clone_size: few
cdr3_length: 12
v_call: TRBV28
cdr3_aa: CASTLAPGELFF
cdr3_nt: TGTGCCAGCACCTTAGCTCCCGGGGAGCTGTTTTTT

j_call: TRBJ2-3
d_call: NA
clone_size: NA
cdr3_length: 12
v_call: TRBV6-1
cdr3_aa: CASRGRTDTQYF
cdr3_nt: TGTGCCAGCAGAGGACGCACAGATACGCAGTATTTT

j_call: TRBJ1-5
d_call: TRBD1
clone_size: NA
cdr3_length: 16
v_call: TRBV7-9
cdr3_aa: CASSLSGQGLNQPQHF
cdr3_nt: TGTGCCAGCAGCTTATCCGGACAGGGGCTCAATCAGCCCCAGCATTTT

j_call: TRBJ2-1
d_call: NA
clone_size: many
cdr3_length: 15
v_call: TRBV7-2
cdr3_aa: CASSLVTRIRNEQFF
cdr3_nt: TGTGCCAGCAGCTTAGTAACTAGAATAAGAAATGAGCAGTTCTTC

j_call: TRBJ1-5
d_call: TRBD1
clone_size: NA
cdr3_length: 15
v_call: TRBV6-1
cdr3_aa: CASSDPQGPNQPQHF
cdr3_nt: TGTGCCAGCAGTGACCCACAGGGGCCCAATCAGCCCCAGCATTTT

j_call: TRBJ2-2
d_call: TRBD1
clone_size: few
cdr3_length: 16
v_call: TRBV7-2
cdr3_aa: CASSLGTGILTGELFF
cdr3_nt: TGTGCCAGCAGCCTTGGGACAGGGATACTTACCGGGGAGCTGTTTTTT

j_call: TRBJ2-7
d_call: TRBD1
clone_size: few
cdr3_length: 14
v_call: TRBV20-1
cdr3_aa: CSARIGTDFYEQYF
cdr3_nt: TGCAGTGCTAGGATCGGGACAGATTTCTACGAGCAGTACTTC

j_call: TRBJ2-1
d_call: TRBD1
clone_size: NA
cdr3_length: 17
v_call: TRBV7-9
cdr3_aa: CASSYTPGQGVYNEQFF
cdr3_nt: TGTGCCAGCAGCTATACTCCGGGACAGGGGGTTTACAATGAGCAGTTCTTC

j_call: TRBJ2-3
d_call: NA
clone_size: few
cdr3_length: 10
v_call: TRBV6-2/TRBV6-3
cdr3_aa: CASSAGTQYF
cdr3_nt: TGTGCCAGCAGCGCAGGTACGCAGTATTTT

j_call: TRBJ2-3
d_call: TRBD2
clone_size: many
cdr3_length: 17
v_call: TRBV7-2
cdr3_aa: CASSARLAGDRTDTQYF
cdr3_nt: TGTGCCAGCAGCGCTAGGCTAGCGGGAGATCGCACAGATACGCAGTATTTT

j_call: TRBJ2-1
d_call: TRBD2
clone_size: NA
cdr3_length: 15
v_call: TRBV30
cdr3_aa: CAWTASGLGYNEQFF
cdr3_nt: TGTGCCTGGACCGCCTCGGGACTAGGGTACAATGAGCAGTTCTTC

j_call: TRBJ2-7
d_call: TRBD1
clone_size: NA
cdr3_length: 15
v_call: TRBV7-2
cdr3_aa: CASSLADRASYEQYF
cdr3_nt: TGTGCCAGCAGCTTAGCGGACAGGGCTTCCTACGAGCAGTACTTC

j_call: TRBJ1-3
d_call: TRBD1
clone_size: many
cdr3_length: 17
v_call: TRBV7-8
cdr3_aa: CASSFPRQGADGNTIYF
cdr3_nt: TGTGCCAGCAGCTTCCCACGACAGGGGGCGGATGGAAACACCATATATTTT

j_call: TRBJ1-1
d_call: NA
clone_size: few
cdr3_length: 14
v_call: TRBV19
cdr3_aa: CASISGARWTEAFF
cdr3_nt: TGTGCCAGTATCTCGGGAGCCAGGTGGACTGAAGCTTTCTTT

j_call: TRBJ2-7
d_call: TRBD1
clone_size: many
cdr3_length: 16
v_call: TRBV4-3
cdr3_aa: CASSQASGTVRHEQYF
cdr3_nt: TGCGCCAGCAGCCAGGCCTCCGGGACAGTCAGACACGAGCAGTACTTC

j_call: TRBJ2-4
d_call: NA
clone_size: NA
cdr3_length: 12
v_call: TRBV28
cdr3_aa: CASHDSKNIQYF
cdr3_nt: TGTGCCAGCCACGATTCCAAAAACATTCAGTACTTC

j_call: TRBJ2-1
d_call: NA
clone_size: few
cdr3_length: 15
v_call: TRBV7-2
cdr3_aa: CASSLGGAGFNEQFF
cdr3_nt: TGTGCCAGCAGCTTAGGCGGCGCCGGATTCAATGAGCAGTTCTTC

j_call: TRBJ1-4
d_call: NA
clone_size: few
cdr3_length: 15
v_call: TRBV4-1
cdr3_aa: CASSQRGRVGEKLFF
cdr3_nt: TGCGCCAGCAGCCAAAGGGGCAGGGTGGGTGAAAAACTGTTTTTT

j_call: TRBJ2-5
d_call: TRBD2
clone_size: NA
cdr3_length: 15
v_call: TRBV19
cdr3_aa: CASRKVAGGPETQYF
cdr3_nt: TGTGCCAGTAGAAAGGTAGCGGGAGGCCCAGAGACCCAGTACTTC

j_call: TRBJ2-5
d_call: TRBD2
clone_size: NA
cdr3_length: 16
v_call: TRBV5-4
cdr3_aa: CASSPTGTRAQETQYF
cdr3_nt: TGTGCCAGCAGCCCGACCGGGACTAGGGCCCAAGAGACCCAGTACTTC

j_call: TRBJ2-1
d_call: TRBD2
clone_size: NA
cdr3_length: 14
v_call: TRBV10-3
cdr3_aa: CAITLAGEGGEQFF
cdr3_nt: TGTGCCATCACTTTAGCGGGAGAAGGGGGTGAGCAGTTCTTC

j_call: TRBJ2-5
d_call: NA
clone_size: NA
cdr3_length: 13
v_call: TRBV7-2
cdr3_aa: CASSSREFVTQYF
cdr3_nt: TGTGCCAGCAGCTCTAGGGAGTTCGTGACCCAGTACTTC

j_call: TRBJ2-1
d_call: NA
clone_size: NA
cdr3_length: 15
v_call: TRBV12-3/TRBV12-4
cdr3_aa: CASSIPALRVNEQFF
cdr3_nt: TGTGCCAGCAGTATTCCTGCCCTCAGGGTCAATGAGCAGTTCTTC

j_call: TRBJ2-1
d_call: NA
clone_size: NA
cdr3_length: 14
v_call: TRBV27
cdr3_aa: CASSSLGPSNEQFF
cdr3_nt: TGTGCCAGCAGTTCCCTGGGACCATCGAATGAGCAGTTCTTC

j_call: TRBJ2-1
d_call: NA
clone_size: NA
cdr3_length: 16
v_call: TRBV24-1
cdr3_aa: CATSEQTNGPYNEQFF
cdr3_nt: TGTGCCACCAGTGAGCAGACTAACGGCCCTTACAATGAGCAGTTCTTC

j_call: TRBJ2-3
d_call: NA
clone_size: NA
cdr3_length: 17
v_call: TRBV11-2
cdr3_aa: CASSLGRGTSSTDTQYF
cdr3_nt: TGTGCCAGCAGCTTAGGTCGGGGGACCTCTAGCACAGATACGCAGTATTTT

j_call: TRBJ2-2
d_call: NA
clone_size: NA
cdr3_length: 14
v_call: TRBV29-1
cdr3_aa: CSVGLASLSGELFF
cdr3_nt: TGCAGCGTTGGTCTGGCATCCTTGTCCGGGGAGCTGTTTTTT

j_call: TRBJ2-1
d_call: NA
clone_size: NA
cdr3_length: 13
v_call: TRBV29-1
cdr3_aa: CSVGLADYNEQFF
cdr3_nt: TGCAGCGTTGGGTTAGCGGATTACAATGAGCAGTTCTTC

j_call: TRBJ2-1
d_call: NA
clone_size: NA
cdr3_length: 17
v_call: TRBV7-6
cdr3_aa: CASSLGDRRGAYNEQFF
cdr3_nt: TGTGCCAGCAGCTTAGGGGACCGACGTGGGGCATACAATGAGCAGTTCTTC

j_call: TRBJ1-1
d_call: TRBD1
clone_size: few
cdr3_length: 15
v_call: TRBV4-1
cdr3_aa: CASSTRTGMNTEAFF
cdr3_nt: TGCGCCAGCAGCACCCGGACAGGGATGAACACTGAAGCTTTCTTT

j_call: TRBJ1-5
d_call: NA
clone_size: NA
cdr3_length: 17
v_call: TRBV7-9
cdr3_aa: CASSQGQATARNQPQHF
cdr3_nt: TGTGCCAGCAGCCAGGGGCAAGCGACAGCGAGGAATCAGCCCCAGCATTTT